A single T cell receptor beta chain is shown here with its context. The table lists this clonotype with a few counts. This receptor's antigen is unknown. The record has no base qualities; no much larger clone is one base away. CDR1 and CDR2, looked up from the germline V gene, are MNHEY and SVGEGT. The CDR3 numbers 14 residues from cysteine through phenylalanine. The sequence is cut down to CDR3 DNA, 42 bases in frame from base 1. Relative to germline, V is missing 5 bases and J is missing 5 bases, with 8 bases of the junction outside any gene match. This entry comes from a study of regulatory T cells in long-lasting Graves disease (TCRdb year 2021). Study-level background: In the newly diagnosed Graves' disease group, patients had been taking antithyroid drugs for less than 3 months. The study was conducted in China and was registered as a clinical trial. Persistent Graves' disease patients were compared with newly diagnosed Graves' disease patients by peripheral blood TCR sequencing and RNA sequencing. A total of roughly 35 samples underwent TCR sequencing: about 13 from persistent and roughly 20 from newly diagnosed Graves' disease patients.

The paper's findings and limits, for the study overall: The small sample size was acknowledged by the authors as a limitation that may reduce accuracy. Peripheral blood alone was examined, since thyroid tissue, which constituted the primary lesion, could not be accessed. TRBV28, TRBJ1-2 and TRBJ2-5 were preferentially used in persistent disease, while TRBV20-1 and TRBJ2-1 were favored in newly diagnosed disease. Sequencing and analysis were restricted to the TCR beta chain. Patients with persistent disease shared more public clonotypes (around 2,700) than newly diagnosed patients did (approximately 990). Persistent Graves' disease patients showed lower TCR Shannon entropy and fewer highly expanded clones than newly diagnosed patients, suggesting clonal expansion.

Libraries were constructed by multiplex PCR. TCRdb lists the instrument as Illumina HiSeq 4000. TCR beta libraries were built with iRepertoire HTBI primers and Arm-PCR amplification of CDR3 regions. Gel purification was performed on PCR products prior to sequencing. Per the source publication's procedure: A total of 62 TRBV and some 15 TRBJ segments were identified across samples and were used for gene usage analysis of CDR3 amino acid clonotypes. COPE and FqMerger were used to merge filtered high-quality paired reads into contigs. BLAST was used to align contigs to IMGT TRBV, TRBD and TRBJ reference genes, and CDR3 was defined according to IMGT. Highly expanded clones were defined as clonotypes with a frequency above 0.1%. Shannon entropy served as the measure of repertoire diversity, while the Gini coefficient captured V-J evenness. A clonotype was considered public if more than one individual shared it. The raw public reads went through TCRdb reprocessing: fastp at Q25, MiXCR clone calling, in-frame beta chains kept. Identical CDR3 protein sequences are pooled into one entry, listed with their most common genes and DNA. V and J calls and clone size were set by TCRdb, not the authors. This sample has about 380,000 distinct CDR3 sequences in its table, and about a sixth of those were observed once. 22% of the sample is taken by the ten largest.

This specimen's time point label, interpreted: newly diagnosed GD, antithyroid drugs for less than 3 months. For both TCR sequencing and RNA sequencing, RNA was extracted from PBMCs in TRIzol. The diagnosis of Graves' disease followed American Thyroid Association guidelines. Recruitment of patients was carried out at an endocrinology department in Xi'an, China. From each patient, around 8.3 milliliters of peripheral blood was collected into an EDTA anticoagulant tube. Ficoll Paque Plus density gradient separation was used to isolate PBMCs, and no additional T cell sorting was done. An Agilent 2100 Bioanalyzer and agarose gel were used to check RNA quality, while a NanoDrop 2000 measured RNA concentration.

The material was peripheral blood mononuclear cells (PBMCs), obtained at new diagnosis, from a patient treated with antithyroid drugs. The chain was built from TRBV6-2 or TRBV6-3 and TRBJ2-5, with 7 bases in between that match TRBD2. The sequence derives from a female donor with Graves disease. The CDR3: CASSLTSSAETQYF. The nucleotides are TGTGCCAGCAGTCTGACTAGCTCGGCCGAGACCCAGTACTTC.